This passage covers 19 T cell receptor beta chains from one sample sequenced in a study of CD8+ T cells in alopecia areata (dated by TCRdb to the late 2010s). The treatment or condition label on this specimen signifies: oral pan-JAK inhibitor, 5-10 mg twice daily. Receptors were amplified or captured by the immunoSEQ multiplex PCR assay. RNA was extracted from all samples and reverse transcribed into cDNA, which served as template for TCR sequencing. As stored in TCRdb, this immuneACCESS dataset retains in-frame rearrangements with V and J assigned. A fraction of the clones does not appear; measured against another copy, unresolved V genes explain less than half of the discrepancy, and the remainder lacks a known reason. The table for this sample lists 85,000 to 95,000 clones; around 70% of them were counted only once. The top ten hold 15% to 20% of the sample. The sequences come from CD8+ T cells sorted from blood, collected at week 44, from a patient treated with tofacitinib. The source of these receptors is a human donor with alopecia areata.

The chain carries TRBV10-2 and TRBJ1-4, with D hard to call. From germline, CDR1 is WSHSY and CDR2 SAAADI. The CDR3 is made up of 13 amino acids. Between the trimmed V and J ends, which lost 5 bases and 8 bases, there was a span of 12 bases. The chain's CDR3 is CASSRIEQEKLFF. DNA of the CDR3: TGCGCCAGCAGTAGAATAGAACAAGAAAAACTGTTTTTT.

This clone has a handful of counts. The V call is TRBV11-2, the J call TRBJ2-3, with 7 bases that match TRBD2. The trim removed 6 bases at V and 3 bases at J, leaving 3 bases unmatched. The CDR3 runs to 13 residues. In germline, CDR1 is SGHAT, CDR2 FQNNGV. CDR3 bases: TGTGCCAGCAGAGGGGAGGGTACAGATACGCAGTATTTT. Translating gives CASRGEGTDTQYF.

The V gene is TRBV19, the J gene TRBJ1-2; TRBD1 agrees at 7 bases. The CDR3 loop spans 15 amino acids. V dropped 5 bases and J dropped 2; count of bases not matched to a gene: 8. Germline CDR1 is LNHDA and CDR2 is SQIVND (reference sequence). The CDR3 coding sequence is TGTGCCAGTAGTTCCCCGGGGGGACAGAACTATGGCTACACCTTC. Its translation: CASSSPGGQNYGYTF.

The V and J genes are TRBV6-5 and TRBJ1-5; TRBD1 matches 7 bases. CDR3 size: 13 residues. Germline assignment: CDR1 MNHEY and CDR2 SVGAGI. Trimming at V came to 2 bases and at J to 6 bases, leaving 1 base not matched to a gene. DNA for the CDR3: TGTGCCAGCAGTTACCAGGGGGGTCAGCCCCAGCATTTT. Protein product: CASSYQGGQPQHF.

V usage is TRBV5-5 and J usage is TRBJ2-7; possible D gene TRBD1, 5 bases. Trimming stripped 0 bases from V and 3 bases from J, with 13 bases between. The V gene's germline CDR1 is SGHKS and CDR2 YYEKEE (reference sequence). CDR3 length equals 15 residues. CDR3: CASSLGRDRYYEQYF. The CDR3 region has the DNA TGTGCCAGCAGCTTGGGGCGTGACAGATACTACGAGCAGTACTTC.

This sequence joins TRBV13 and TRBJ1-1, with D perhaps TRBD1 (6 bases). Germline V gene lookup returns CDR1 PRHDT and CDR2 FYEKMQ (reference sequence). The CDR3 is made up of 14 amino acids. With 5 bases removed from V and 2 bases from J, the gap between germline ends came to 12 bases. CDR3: CASSHYRENTEAFF. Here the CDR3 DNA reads TGTGCCAGCAGCCACTACAGGGAAAACACTGAAGCTTTCTTT. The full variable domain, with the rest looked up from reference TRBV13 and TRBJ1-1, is AAGVIQSPRHLIKEKRETATLKCYPIPRHDTVYWYQQGPGQDPQFLISFYEKMQSDKGSIPDRFSAQQFSDYHSELNMSSLELGDSALYFCASSHYRENTEAFFGQGTRLTVV.

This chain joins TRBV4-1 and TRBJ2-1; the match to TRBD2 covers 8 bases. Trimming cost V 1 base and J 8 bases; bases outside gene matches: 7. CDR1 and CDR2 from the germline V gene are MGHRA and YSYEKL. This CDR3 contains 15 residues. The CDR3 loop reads CASSQVSGGRYEQFF. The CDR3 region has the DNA TGCGCCAGCAGCCAAGTTTCGGGGGGGCGGTATGAGCAGTTCTTC.

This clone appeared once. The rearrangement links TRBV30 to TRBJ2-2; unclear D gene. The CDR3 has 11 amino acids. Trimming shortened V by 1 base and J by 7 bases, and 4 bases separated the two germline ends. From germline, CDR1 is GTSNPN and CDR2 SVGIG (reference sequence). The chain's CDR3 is CAWSGGGELFF. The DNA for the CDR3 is TGTGCCTGGAGTGGGGGCGGGGAGCTGTTTTTT.

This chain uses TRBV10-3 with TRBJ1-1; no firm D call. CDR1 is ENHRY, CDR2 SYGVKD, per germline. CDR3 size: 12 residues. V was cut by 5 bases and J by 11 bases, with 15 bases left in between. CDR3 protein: CAISSRGGEAFF. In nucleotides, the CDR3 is TGTGCCATCAGTTCCCGAGGCGGAGAGGCTTTCTTT.

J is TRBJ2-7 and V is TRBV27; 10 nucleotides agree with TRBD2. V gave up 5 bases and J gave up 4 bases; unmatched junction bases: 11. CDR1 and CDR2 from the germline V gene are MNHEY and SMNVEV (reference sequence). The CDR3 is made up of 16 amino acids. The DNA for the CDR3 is TGTGCCAGCAGTCCAAGCGGGGGGGCGGTTGCGTACGAGCAGTACTTC. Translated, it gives CASSPSGGAVAYEQYF.

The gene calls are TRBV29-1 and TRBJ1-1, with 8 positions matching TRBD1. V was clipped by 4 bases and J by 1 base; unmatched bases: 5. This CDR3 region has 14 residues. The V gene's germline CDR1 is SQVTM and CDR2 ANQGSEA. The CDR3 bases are TGCAGCGTTGCGGGACAGGTGAAGAACACTGAAGCTTTCTTT. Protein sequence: CSVAGQVKNTEAFF.

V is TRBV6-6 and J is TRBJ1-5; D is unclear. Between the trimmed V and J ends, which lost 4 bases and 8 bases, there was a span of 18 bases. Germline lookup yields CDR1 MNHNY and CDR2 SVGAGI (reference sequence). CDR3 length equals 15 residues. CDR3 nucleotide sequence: TGTGCCAGCAGTTCCTCCCGGGTAGGGATGGAGCCCCAGCATTTT. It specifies CASSSSRVGMEPQHF.

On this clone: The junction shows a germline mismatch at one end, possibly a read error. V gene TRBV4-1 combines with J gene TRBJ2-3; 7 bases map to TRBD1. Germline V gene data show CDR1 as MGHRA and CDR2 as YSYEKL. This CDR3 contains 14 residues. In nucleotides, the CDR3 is TGCGTCAGCAGCCAACAGGGGATCACAGATACGCAGTATTTT. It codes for CVSSQQGITDTQYF.

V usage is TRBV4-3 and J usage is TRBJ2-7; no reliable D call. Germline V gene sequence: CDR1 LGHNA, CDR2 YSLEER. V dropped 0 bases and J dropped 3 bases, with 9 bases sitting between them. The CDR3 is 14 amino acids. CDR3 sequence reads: CASSQDLEIYEQYF. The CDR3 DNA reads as TGCGCCAGCAGCCAAGATTTGGAAATCTACGAGCAGTACTTC.

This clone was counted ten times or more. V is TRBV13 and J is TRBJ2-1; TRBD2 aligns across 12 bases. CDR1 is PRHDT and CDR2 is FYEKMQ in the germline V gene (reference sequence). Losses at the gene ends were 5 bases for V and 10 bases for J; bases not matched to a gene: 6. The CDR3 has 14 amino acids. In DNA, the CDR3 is TGTGCCAGCAGCACCCTAGCGGGGGGGCCCGAGCAGTTCTTC. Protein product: CASSTLAGGPEQFF.

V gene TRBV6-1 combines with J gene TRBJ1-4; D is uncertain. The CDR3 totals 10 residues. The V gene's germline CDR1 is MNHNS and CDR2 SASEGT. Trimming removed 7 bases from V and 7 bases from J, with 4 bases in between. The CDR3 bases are TGTGCCAGCATGGGTGAAAAACTGTTTTTT. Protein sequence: CASMGEKLFF.

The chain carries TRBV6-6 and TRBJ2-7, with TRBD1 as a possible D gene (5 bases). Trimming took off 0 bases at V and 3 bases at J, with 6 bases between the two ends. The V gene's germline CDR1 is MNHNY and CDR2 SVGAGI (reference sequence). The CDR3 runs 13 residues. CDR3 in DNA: TGTGCCAGCAGTTACTCGACAGTCTACGAGCAGTACTTC. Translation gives CASSYSTVYEQYF.

CDR3 loop: CASSLRGNTEAFF. The CDR3 DNA sequence: TGTGCCAGCAGCTTACGTGGGAACACTGAAGCTTTCTTT. The V and J genes are TRBV13 and TRBJ1-1; D is ambiguous. CDR1 is PRHDT, CDR2 FYEKMQ, per germline (reference sequence). This CDR3 comprises 13 residues. V was clipped by 2 bases and J by 1 base, with 5 bases between them.

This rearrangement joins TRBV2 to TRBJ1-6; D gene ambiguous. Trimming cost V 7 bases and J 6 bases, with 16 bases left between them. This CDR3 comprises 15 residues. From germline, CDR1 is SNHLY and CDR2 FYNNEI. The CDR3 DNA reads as TGTGCCAGCATTTTCAGTAGCATTTCTAATTCACCCCTCCACTTT. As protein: CASIFSSISNSPLHF.